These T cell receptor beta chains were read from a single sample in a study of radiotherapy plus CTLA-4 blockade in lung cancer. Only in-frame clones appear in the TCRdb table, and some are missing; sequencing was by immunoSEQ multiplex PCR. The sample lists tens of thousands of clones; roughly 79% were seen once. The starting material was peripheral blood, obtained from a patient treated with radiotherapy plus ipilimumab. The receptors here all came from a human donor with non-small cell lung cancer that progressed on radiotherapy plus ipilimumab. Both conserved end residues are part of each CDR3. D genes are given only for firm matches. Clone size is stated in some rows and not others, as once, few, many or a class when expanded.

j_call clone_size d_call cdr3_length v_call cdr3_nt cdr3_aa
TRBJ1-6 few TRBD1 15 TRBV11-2 TGTGCCAGCAGCCCGGCCGGGACAGGGGCTTCACCCCTCCACTTT CASSPAGTGASPLHF
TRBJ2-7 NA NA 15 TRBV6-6 TGTGCCAGCAGTTTTTCGGGGGACCTCGGTTACGAGCAGTACTTC CASSFSGDLGYEQYF
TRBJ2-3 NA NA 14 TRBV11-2 TGTGCCAGCAGCTTAGAAGGGGGGGCAGATACGCAGTATTTT CASSLEGGADTQYF
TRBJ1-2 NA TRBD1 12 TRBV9 TGTGCCAGCACCAGGGGGAACTATGGCTACACCTTC CASTRGNYGYTF
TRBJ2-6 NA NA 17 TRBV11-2 TGTGCCAGCAGCGACCAAGCGCAACAAAGTCGGGCCAACGTCCTGACTTTC CASSDQAQQSRANVLTF
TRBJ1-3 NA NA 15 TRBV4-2 TGTGCCAGCAGCCAAGCCTCCGGAGCTGGAAACACCATATATTTT CASSQASGAGNTIYF
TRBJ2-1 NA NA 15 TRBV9 TGTGCCAGCAGCGTAGGGCCCGAAACGAGGAATGAGCAGTTCTTC CASSVGPETRNEQFF
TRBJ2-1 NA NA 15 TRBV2 TGTGCCAGCAGTGACTTAGGGTCAGAGTACAATGAGCAGTTCTTC CASSDLGSEYNEQFF
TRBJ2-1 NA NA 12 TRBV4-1 TGCGCCAGCAGCCTAGAGGGCGGTGAGCAGTTCTTC CASSLEGGEQFF
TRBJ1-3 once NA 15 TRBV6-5 TGTGCCAGCAGTCCTTCTGGGCACGCTGGAAACACCATATATTTT CASSPSGHAGNTIYF
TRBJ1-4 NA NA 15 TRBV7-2 TGTGCCAGCAGCTTACAAGTCGAAGGGAATGAAAAACTGTTTTTT CASSLQVEGNEKLFF
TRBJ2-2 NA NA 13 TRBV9 TGTGCCAGCAGCCAGGACCCCCACGGGGAGCTGTTTTTT CASSQDPHGELFF
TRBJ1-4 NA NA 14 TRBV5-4 TGTGCCAGCAGCTTTGCAGGGAGTAATGAAAAACTGTTTTTT CASSFAGSNEKLFF
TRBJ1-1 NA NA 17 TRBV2 TGTGCCAGCAGTGACATGGATTTGGGTTGGCTGAACACTGAAGCTTTCTTT CASSDMDLGWLNTEAFF
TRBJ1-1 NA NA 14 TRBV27 TGTGCCAGCAGGAGCCTTGGAGGGAACACTGAAGCTTTCTTT CASRSLGGNTEAFF
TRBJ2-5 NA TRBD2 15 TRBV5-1 TGCGCCAGCACCTCCGGGACTACCCTACAAGAGACCCAGTACTTC CASTSGTTLQETQYF
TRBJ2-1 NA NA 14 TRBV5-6 TGTGCCAGCAGCTGGGAACCATCGACCGATGAGCAGTTCTTC CASSWEPSTDEQFF
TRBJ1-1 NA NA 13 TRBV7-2 TGTGCCAGCAGCCTGAGCGTGGACACTGAAGCTTTCTTT CASSLSVDTEAFF
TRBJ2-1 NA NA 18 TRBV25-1 TGTGCCAGCAGTGAATTGAAAGGCAGCGGCGCTAGGAGTCATGAGCAGTTCTTC CASSELKGSGARSHEQFF
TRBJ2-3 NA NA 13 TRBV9 TGTGCCAGCAGCGTAAAGAGCACAGATACGCAGTATTTT CASSVKSTDTQYF
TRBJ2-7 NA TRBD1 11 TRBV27 TGTGCCACTGGACAGGGTAACGAGCAGTACTTC CATGQGNEQYF
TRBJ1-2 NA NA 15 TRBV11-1 TGTGCCAGCAGCTTGGCCTCCGGGACGGGCTATGGCTACACCTTC CASSLASGTGYGYTF
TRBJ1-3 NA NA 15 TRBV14 TGTGCCAGCAGCCAAGATCTTTGGTCTGGAAACACCATATATTTT CASSQDLWSGNTIYF
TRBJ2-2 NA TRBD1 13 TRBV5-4 TGTGCCAGCAGCGACAGGGGTGGCGGGGAGCTGTTTTTT CASSDRGGGELFF
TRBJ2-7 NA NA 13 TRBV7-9 TGTGCCAGCAGCTTAGCTGGAGGGAACGAGCAGTACTTC CASSLAGGNEQYF
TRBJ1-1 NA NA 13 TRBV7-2 TGTGCCAGCTACCGACGGATGAACACTGAAGCTTTCTTT CASYRRMNTEAFF
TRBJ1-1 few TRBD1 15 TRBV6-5 TGTGCCAGCAGTCCGGGGACAGGGGCGGGCACTGAAGCTTTCTTT CASSPGTGAGTEAFF
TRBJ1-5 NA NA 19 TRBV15 TGTGCCACCAGCAGATCTACAGGTTCCAAGGGTTATAGCAATCAGCCCCAGCATTTT CATSRSTGSKGYSNQPQHF
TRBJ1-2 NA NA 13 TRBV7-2 TGTGCCAGCAGCGTATTTTCAGGGGATGGCTACACCTTC CASSVFSGDGYTF
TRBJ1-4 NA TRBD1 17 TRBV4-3 TGCGCCAGCGCTCCAGGGGGCGTTGGAGCAACTAATGAAAAACTGTTTTTT CASAPGGVGATNEKLFF
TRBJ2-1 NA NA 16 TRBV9 TGTGCCAGCAGCCCGTATTACTCCGGGGGATACAATGAGCAGTTCTTC CASSPYYSGGYNEQFF
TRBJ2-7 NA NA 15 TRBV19 TGTGCCAGTAGTATTGGAGAGGGTTTGGCCTACGAGCAGTACTTC CASSIGEGLAYEQYF
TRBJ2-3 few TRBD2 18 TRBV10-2 TGCGCCAGCAGTGAGTCCCTAGCGGGGAGAACCAGCACAGATACGCAGTATTTT CASSESLAGRTSTDTQYF
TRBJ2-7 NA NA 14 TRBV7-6 TGTGCCAGCAGCCAAACAGGGTGGACCTACGAGCAGTACTTC CASSQTGWTYEQYF
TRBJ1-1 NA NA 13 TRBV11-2 TGTGCCAGCAGCTTAGTAGAGGGCCCTGAAGCTTTCTTT CASSLVEGPEAFF
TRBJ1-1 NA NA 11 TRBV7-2 TGTGCCAGCAGCTTAGCTGGCTCCGCTTTCTTT CASSLAGSAFF
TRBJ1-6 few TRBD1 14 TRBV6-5 TGTGCCAGCAGTTACGGGACAGGGGGTGTCCCCCTCCACTTT CASSYGTGGVPLHF
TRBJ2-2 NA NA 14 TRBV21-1 TGTGCCAGCAGCTCCCAAGATAAAAGCGGGGAGCTGTTTTTT CASSSQDKSGELFF
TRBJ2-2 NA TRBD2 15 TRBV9 TGTGCCAGCAGTGGTAGTAGCGGGGCCACCGGGGAGCTGTTTTTT CASSGSSGATGELFF
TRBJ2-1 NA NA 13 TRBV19 TGTGCCAGTAGTATAGGTCCCTACAATGAGCAGTTCTTC CASSIGPYNEQFF
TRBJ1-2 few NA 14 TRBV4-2 TGTGCCAGCAGCCAACAGGAGGGCTTCGATGGCTACACCTTC CASSQQEGFDGYTF
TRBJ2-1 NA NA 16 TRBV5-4 TGTGCCAGCAGCTTCTTCCACGGGACTTCCCTGCGTGAGCAGTTCTTC CASSFFHGTSLREQFF
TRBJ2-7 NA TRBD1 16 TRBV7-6 TGTGCCAGCAGCTTAGGGGACAGGAGTCTAGGGTACGAGCAGTACTTC CASSLGDRSLGYEQYF
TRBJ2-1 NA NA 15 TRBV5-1 TGCGCCAGCAGAGAAGACTTCTCTTTTTACAATGAGCAGTTCTTC CASREDFSFYNEQFF
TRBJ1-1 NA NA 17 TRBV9 TGTGCCAGCAGCGCCCGGGCCGGCGAGGACATGAACACTGAAGCTTTCTTT CASSARAGEDMNTEAFF
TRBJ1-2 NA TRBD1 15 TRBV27 TGTGCCAGCAGTCCTGAACCAGGGGGCCAGGTTGGCTACACCTTC CASSPEPGGQVGYTF
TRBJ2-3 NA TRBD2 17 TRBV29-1 TGCAGCGTTGCTAGCGGGAGTTTGTCTTTGTCCACAGATACGCAGTATTTT CSVASGSLSLSTDTQYF
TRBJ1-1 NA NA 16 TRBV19 TGTGCCAGTAGTATCGGCAGGAGCCTCATGAACACTGAAGCTTTCTTT CASSIGRSLMNTEAFF
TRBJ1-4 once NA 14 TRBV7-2 TGTGCCAGCAGCTCTTACCAGACAGAGGAAAAACTGTTTTTT CASSSYQTEEKLFF
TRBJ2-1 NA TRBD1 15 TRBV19 TGTGCCAGTAGCTCCGGACAGGGGCGATACAATGAGCAGTTCTTC CASSSGQGRYNEQFF
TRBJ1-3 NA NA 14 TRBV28 TGTGCCAGCAGCTCGGAGGTGTCTGGAAACACCATATATTTT CASSSEVSGNTIYF